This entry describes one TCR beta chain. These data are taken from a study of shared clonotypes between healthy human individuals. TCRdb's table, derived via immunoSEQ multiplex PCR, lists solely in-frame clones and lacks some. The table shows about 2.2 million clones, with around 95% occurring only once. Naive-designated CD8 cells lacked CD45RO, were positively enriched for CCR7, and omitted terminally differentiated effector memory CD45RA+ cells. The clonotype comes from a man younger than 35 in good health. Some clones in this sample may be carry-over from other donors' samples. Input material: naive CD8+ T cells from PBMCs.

CDR3 loop: CASSLLTGKYSNQPQHF. Written as DNA, the CDR3 is TGTGCCAGCAGTTTACTTACAGGAAAGTATAGCAATCAGCCCCAGCATTTT. The chain recombines TRBV28 with TRBJ1-5, with D tentatively TRBD1 (5 bases). Germline CDR1 MDHEN, CDR2 SYDVKM. Trimming shortened V by 2 bases and J by 0 bases, and 14 bases separated the two germline ends. The CDR3 runs 17 residues. Full variable domain (missing parts from reference TRBV28 and TRBJ1-5): DVKVTQSSRYLVKRTGEKVFLECVQDMDHENMFWYRQDPGLGLRLIYFSYDVKMKEKGDIPEGYSVSREKKERFSLILESASTNQTSMYLCASSLLTGKYSNQPQHFGDGTRLSIL.